This T cell receptor beta chain was obtained from a study of shared clonotypes between healthy human individuals. Study information: Used for every donor were three CD4 naive, three CD4 memory, two CD8 naive and one CD8 memory plate. Overall study findings and caveats: Among non-shared clonotypes, generation probabilities were lower than among those shared by all four donors.

Splitting the CD4+ cells yielded a CD45RA+ naive subset and a CD45RA-negative memory subset. Concerning this clone: Its specificity is not known.

An even split of each subset's genomic DNA across several immunoSEQ plates was performed. Here immunoSEQ multiplex PCR was the method, and the copy in TCRdb shows in-frame clones only, minus some. Altogether 2 million to 3 million clones are present, 80% to 95% being singletons, with the ten largest covering 0.36%. This receptor was taken from a man aged 18 to 29 in good health. Some clones in this sample may be carry-over from other donors' samples. The specimen was naive CD4+ T cells from PBMCs. Subset noted: CD45RA+ positively selected.

The CDR3 protein is CASSQIGTGAYEQYF. The CDR3 DNA sequence: TGTGCCAGCAGCCAAATCGGGACAGGGGCCTACGAGCAGTACTTC. The chain is built from TRBV25-1 and TRBJ2-7; 10 bases match TRBD1. The J segment lost 2 bases and the V segment lost 6 bases, leaving 7 bases of the junction unmatched. The CDR3 extends over 15 amino acids. Germline V gives CDR1 MGHDK, CDR2 SYGVNS.